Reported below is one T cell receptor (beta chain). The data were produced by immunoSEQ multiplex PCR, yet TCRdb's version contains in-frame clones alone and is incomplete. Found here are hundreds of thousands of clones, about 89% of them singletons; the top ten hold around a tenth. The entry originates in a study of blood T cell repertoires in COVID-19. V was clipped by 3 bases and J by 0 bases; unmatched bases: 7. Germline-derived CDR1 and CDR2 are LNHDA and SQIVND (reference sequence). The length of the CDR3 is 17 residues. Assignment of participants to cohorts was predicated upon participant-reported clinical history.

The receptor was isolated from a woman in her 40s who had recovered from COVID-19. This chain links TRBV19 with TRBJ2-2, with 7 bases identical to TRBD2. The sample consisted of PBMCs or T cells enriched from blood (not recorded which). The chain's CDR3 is CASSIPWGGPNTGELFF. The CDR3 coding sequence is TGTGCCAGTAGTATTCCTTGGGGGGGTCCGAACACCGGGGAGCTGTTTTTT.